Listed below are T cell receptor beta chains from one sample, sequenced in a study of blood T cell repertoires in COVID-19. Produced via immunoSEQ multiplex PCR; TCRdb's table is partial and in-frame only. The table has hundreds of thousands of clones, roughly 89% seen once; the top ten hold more than 12%. Sequenced: PBMCs or T cells enriched from blood (not recorded which). The receptors come from a man aged 30 to 45 who had been exposed to COVID-19. Both conserved end residues are part of each CDR3. A D gene is named only where the DNA matches it firmly. Only part of the rows carry a size: once, few, many, or a class if the clone is expanded.

size: -; D: -; J: TRBJ1-5; V: TRBV27; CDR3: CASSSGGEGNQPQHF
size: -; D: TRBD1; J: TRBJ1-2; V: TRBV5-6; CDR3: CASSFPTGVDGYTF
size: -; D: -; J: TRBJ1-2; V: TRBV5-5; CDR3: CASSLAGGDNYGYTF
size: -; D: TRBD1; J: TRBJ1-1; V: TRBV5-4; CDR3: CASSILQGARNTEAFF
size: few; D: -; J: TRBJ1-3; V: TRBV4-1; CDR3: CASSQESQIFSGNTIYF
size: -; D: -; J: TRBJ1-3; V: TRBV6-5; CDR3: CASRRVFSGNTIYF
size: once; D: -; J: TRBJ2-2; V: TRBV7-9; CDR3: CALRVTGELFF
size: few; D: -; J: TRBJ1-2; V: TRBV10-3; CDR3: CAISESGDGYTF
size: once; D: -; J: TRBJ1-2; V: TRBV29-1; CDR3: CSVVTQGRAGNYGYTF
size: once; D: TRBD1; J: TRBJ2-6; V: TRBV7-9; CDR3: CASTRGTGSSGANVLTF
size: -; D: -; J: TRBJ2-5; V: TRBV7-9; CDR3: CASSLWGLETQYF
size: -; D: -; J: TRBJ2-3; V: TRBV18; CDR3: CASSPRRGGSTDTQYF
size: -; D: TRBD2; J: TRBJ2-3; V: TRBV9; CDR3: CASSVELAGGPTDTQYF
size: -; D: -; J: TRBJ2-7; V: TRBV18; CDR3: CASSPVGGPFFFHEQYF
size: -; D: -; J: TRBJ2-2; V: TRBV9; CDR3: CASSLLSGTNTGELFF
size: -; D: TRBD1; J: TRBJ1-6; V: TRBV10-3; CDR3: CAISDSGGSYNSPLHF
size: -; D: TRBD1; J: TRBJ1-1; V: TRBV19; CDR3: CASSRTGEITEAFF
size: once; D: -; J: TRBJ1-2; V: TRBV5-1; CDR3: CASSLGRNYGYTF
size: -; D: -; J: TRBJ2-3; V: TRBV5-1; CDR3: CASSPLDGGTPDTQYF
size: -; D: -; J: TRBJ1-6; V: TRBV6-2/TRBV6-3; CDR3: CASSYSRTRGSSPLHF
size: few; D: TRBD2; J: TRBJ2-7; V: TRBV7-6; CDR3: CASSPSGGGTYEQYF
size: -; D: -; J: TRBJ1-2; V: TRBV19; CDR3: CASSIEVRGVYGYTF
size: -; D: -; J: TRBJ1-2; V: TRBV5-4; CDR3: CASSLSGEDGYTF
size: -; D: -; J: TRBJ1-2; V: TRBV9; CDR3: CASSVEVGNYGYTF